The 32 T cell receptor beta chains below all came from one sample that was sequenced in a study of cytomegalovirus exposure and HLA in healthy donors. The PCR made use of 60 Vbeta and 13 Jbeta primers. Profiling relied on immunoSEQ multiplex PCR, and the TCRdb table lists in-frame clones only, not all of them. This table holds over 200,000 clones, over 65% found once. The material sequenced was PBMCs. Receptors originate from a human donor in good health.

The rearrangement links TRBV7-2 to TRBJ1-1, with D perhaps TRBD1 (5 bases). In germline, CDR1 is SGHTA, CDR2 FQGNSA. Trimming shortened V by 5 bases and J by 1 base, and 8 bases separated the two germline ends. The CDR3 spans 13 residues. The chain's CDR3 is CASSNGGNTEAFF. CDR3 bases: TGTGCCAGCAGCAACGGGGGGAACACTGAAGCTTTCTTT.

The V gene is TRBV19, the J gene TRBJ1-1, with 7 bases aligning to TRBD1. Unmatched junction bases numbered 13, after V lost 8 bases and J lost 1 base. Looked up from germline, CDR1 is LNHDA and CDR2 is SQIVND (reference sequence). This CDR3 spans 16 amino acids. CDR3 loop: CASAPGARQGNTEAFF. CDR3 nucleotide sequence: TGTGCCAGTGCTCCTGGGGCGAGACAGGGGAACACTGAAGCTTTCTTT.

The chain joins TRBV4-1 to TRBJ2-3; 7 bases agree with TRBD1. This CDR3 is 16 amino acids long. The V and J ends lost 1 base and 0 bases, in that order; junction bases with no gene match: 4. Germline CDR1 reads MGHRA; CDR2 reads YSYEKL. This CDR3 is CASSQGDRFSTDTQYF. CDR3 nucleotide sequence: TGCGCCAGCAGCCAAGGGGACAGATTTAGCACAGATACGCAGTATTTT.

This clone showed up just a few times. This chain uses TRBV15 with TRBJ2-1; tentative D call: TRBD2 (6 bases). The CDR3 is 17 amino acids. V was cut by 1 base and J by 0 bases, with 13 bases left in between. Germline values: CDR1 LNHNV, CDR2 YYDKDF (reference sequence). CDR3 sequence: CATSRVEGPSSYNEQFF. CDR3 in DNA: TGTGCCACCAGCAGAGTGGAGGGGCCAAGCTCCTACAATGAGCAGTTCTTC.

This chain links TRBV7-2 with TRBJ2-7; no clear D gene. The CDR3 is 12 amino acids. The germline gives CDR1 SGHTA, CDR2 FQGNSA. With 3 bases removed from V and 3 bases from J, the gap between germline ends came to 6 bases. CDR3 sequence: CASSFSIYEQYF. Here the CDR3 DNA reads TGTGCCAGCAGCTTCTCTATCTACGAGCAGTACTTC.

This chain links TRBV4-1 with TRBJ2-1; 7 bases fit TRBD1. This CDR3 contains 15 residues. Trimming at V came to 5 bases and at J to 4 bases, leaving 8 bases not matched to a gene. Germline-derived CDR1 and CDR2 are MGHRA and YSYEKL. Here the CDR3 reads CASSYPGTEYNEQFF. DNA for the CDR3: TGCGCCAGCAGCTACCCCGGGACAGAGTACAATGAGCAGTTCTTC.

This rearrangement joins TRBV5-1 to TRBJ2-2, with 10 bases fitting TRBD2. V lost 0 bases to trimming and J lost 2 bases; unmatched junction nucleotides: 4. CDR1 is SGHRS, CDR2 YFSETQ, per germline. The CDR3 totals 17 residues. CDR3 residues: CASSLEQREGNTGELFF. The CDR3 coding sequence is TGCGCCAGCAGCTTGGAACAGCGGGAGGGTAACACCGGGGAGCTGTTTTTT.

The chain links TRBV28 to TRBJ2-2; 10 nucleotides align to TRBD2. The CDR3 spans 16 residues. Germline V gives CDR1 MDHEN, CDR2 SYDVKM. After removal of 1 base from V and 4 bases from J, the junction contained 3 bases not matched to a gene. CDR3 sequence (DNA): TGTGCCAGCAGTTTATTCGTAGCGGGAGGCACCGGGGAGCTGTTTTTT. This encodes CASSLFVAGGTGELFF.

V and J are TRBV6-1 and TRBJ2-7; D may be TRBD1 (6 bases). V was clipped by 10 bases and J by 1 base, with 14 bases between them. CDR1 and CDR2 (germline): MNHNS, SASEGT. The CDR3 loop spans 13 amino acids. CDR3 in amino acids: CATKRGNSYEQYF. The CDR3 region has the DNA TGTGCCACCAAGAGGGGGAATTCCTACGAGCAGTACTTC.

This clone was seen only a few times. The chain combines TRBV10-3 with TRBJ2-7, with D unresolved. Germline values: CDR1 ENHRY, CDR2 SYGVKD. Trimming cost V 3 bases and J 2 bases, with 11 bases left between them. This CDR3 is 14 amino acids long. The CDR3 here is CAISENLSAYEQYF. CDR3 coding DNA: TGTGCCATCAGTGAAAATTTGTCTGCCTACGAGCAGTACTTC.

The sample holds one count of this clone. The V call is TRBV20-1, the J call TRBJ2-7, with TRBD1 matching 7 bases. This CDR3 is 11 amino acids long. Germline CDR1 DFQATT, CDR2 SNEGSKA (reference sequence). V shed 6 bases, J shed 4 bases, and the junction held 3 bases outside the gene matches. In nucleotides, the CDR3 is TGCAGTGCCAGACAGGGTTACGAGCAGTACTTC. This sequence encodes CSARQGYEQYF.

The CDR3 spells CASSLTGNPPEQPQHF. The CDR3 DNA reads TGTGCCAGCAGTTTGACAGGCAACCCTCCAGAGCAGCCCCAGCATTTT. The chain carries TRBV28 and TRBJ1-5, with TRBD1 as a possible D gene (6 bases). V shed 3 bases and J shed 7 bases, with 19 bases lying between them. Germline values: CDR1 MDHEN, CDR2 SYDVKM. CDR3 length: 16 amino acids.

Concerning this clone itself: The identical CDR3 is also encoded by other nucleotide sequences in the sample. This chain links TRBV18 with TRBJ2-5; 7 bases are shared with TRBD1. With 1 base clipped from V and 1 base from J, the junction kept 0 bases outside the gene matches. Looked up from germline, CDR1 is KGHSH and CDR2 is LQKENI. This CDR3 has 14 amino acids. Here the CDR3 reads CASSPRDSQETQYF. The DNA of the CDR3 is TGTGCCAGCTCACCACGGGACAGCCAAGAGACCCAGTACTTC.

This chain connects TRBV30 to TRBJ2-5, with D hard to call. This CDR3 has 12 amino acids. V gave up 4 bases and J gave up 4 bases, with 10 bases separating them. Germline assignment: CDR1 GTSNPN and CDR2 SVGIG (reference sequence). CDR3 coding DNA: TGTGCCTGGACTCCGGGTTTAGAGACCCAGTACTTC. This sequence encodes CAWTPGLETQYF.

The chain carries TRBV4-2 and TRBJ2-1, with a possible D match to TRBD1 (5 bases). V was clipped by 0 bases and J by 8 bases, with 17 bases between them. CDR3 length equals 16 residues. Germline V gives CDR1 LGHNA, CDR2 YNFKEQ. The CDR3 here is CASSQEQGTVVYEQFF. CDR3 DNA: TGTGCCAGCAGCCAAGAGCAGGGTACCGTGGTATATGAGCAGTTCTTC.

This clone was recorded only once. The rearrangement links TRBV5-1 to TRBJ2-1, with D perhaps matching TRBD2 (7 bases). Germline lookup yields CDR1 SGHRS and CDR2 YFSETQ. CDR3 length: 16 residues. CDR3 residues: CASRRREGVSYNEQFF. The CDR3 nucleotides read TGCGCTTCGCGGCGCAGGGAGGGGGTCTCCTACAATGAGCAGTTCTTC.

The chain joins TRBV13 to TRBJ2-1; possible D gene TRBD1, 6 bases. V was pared by 5 bases and J by 6 bases, with 17 bases between. Germline V lookup: CDR1 PRHDT, CDR2 FYEKMQ (reference sequence). There are 15 residues in the CDR3. In nucleotides, the CDR3 is TGTGCCAGCAGCCCATCATACAGGGAGTCCAATGAGCAGTTCTTC. Protein sequence: CASSPSYRESNEQFF.

The chain recombines TRBV19 with TRBJ1-5, with D tentatively TRBD1 (5 bases). In germline, CDR1 is LNHDA, CDR2 SQIVND (reference sequence). Trimming cost V 6 bases and J 1 base, with 16 bases left between them. The CDR3 spans 16 residues. The CDR3 region has the DNA TGTGCCAGTAGAGGAGCGGGGGTCGGGAGCAATCAGCCCCAGCATTTT. Protein: CASRGAGVGSNQPQHF.

This clone was seen a few times. V is TRBV19 and J is TRBJ1-1; 7 nucleotides line up with TRBD1. This CDR3 contains 11 residues. J lost 14 bases, V lost 5 bases, and 8 bases had no gene match. The germline gives CDR1 LNHDA, CDR2 SQIVND (reference sequence). The CDR3 bases are TGTGCCAGTAGTGGGACAGACGGAAAGTTCTTT. Encoded protein: CASSGTDGKFF.

The rearrangement joins TRBV4-1 to TRBJ2-6; weak D call: TRBD1 (5 bases). This CDR3 spans 16 amino acids. Germline CDR1 is MGHRA and CDR2 is YSYEKL. Trimming left V 1 base short and J 2 bases short, with 9 bases between. CDR3 DNA: TGCGCCAGCAGCCAAGGCAGGGTGGCTGGGGCCAACGTCCTGACTTTC. It yields the protein CASSQGRVAGANVLTF.

This clone was recorded once. This sequence joins TRBV5-4 and TRBJ2-7; D perhaps matches TRBD1 (6 bases). The V end lost 4 bases, the J end lost 3 bases, and 17 bases lay between the germline ends. The CDR3 is 15 residues long. Per germline, CDR1 SGHNT and CDR2 YYREEE (reference sequence). CDR3 nucleotide sequence: TGTGCCAGCAGCACCCAGGACAGAGCGAACTACGAGCAGTACTTC. Translated: CASSTQDRANYEQYF. The full variable domain, its missing parts supplied by reference TRBV5-4 and TRBJ2-7, is ETGVTQSPTHLIKTRGQQVTLRCSSQSGHNTVSWYQQALGQGPQFIFQYYREEENGRGNFPPRFSGLQFPNYSSELNVNALELDDSALYLCASSTQDRANYEQYFGPGTRLTVT.

This chain connects TRBV6-1 to TRBJ1-1; D uncertain. CDR1 and CDR2 from the germline V gene are MNHNS and SASEGT. Trimming took 8 bases from V and 1 from J, leaving 8 bases between them. The CDR3 covers 12 residues. Here the CDR3 DNA reads TGTGCCAGCGATAACTGGAACACTGAAGCTTTCTTT. Encoded protein: CASDNWNTEAFF.

The J gene is TRBJ2-7, the V gene TRBV18; 7 bases are shared with TRBD1. V lost 1 base, J lost 6 bases, and 6 bases stayed unmatched. This CDR3 is 14 amino acids long. Per germline, CDR1 KGHSH and CDR2 LQKENI. Here the CDR3 DNA reads TGTGCCAGCTCACCACAGGGACAGCAAGGCGAGCAGTACTTC. As protein: CASSPQGQQGEQYF.

This rearrangement joins TRBV19 to TRBJ1-5, with TRBD1 matching over 9 bases. The germline CDR1 and CDR2 sequences are LNHDA and SQIVND (reference sequence). This CDR3 comprises 13 residues. The DNA for the CDR3 is TGTGCGCGAGACAGGGGGAGGTCTCAGCCCCAGCATTTT. It encodes CARDRGRSQPQHF. The variable domain in full, with the rest retrieved from reference TRBV19 and TRBJ1-5, is DGGITQSPKYLFRKEGQNVTLSCEQNLNHDAMYWYRQDPGQGLRLIYYSQIVNDFQKGDIAEGYSVSREKKESFPLTVTSAQKNPTAFYLCARDRGRSQPQHFGDGTRLSIL.

The chain is built from TRBV11-2 and TRBJ2-1, with 7 bases matching TRBD2. CDR1 is SGHAT, CDR2 FQNNGV, per germline. Germline trimming cut 0 bases from V and 8 bases from J; bases unmatched to any gene: 10. The CDR3 loop spans 16 amino acids. The CDR3 reads CASSLDSGGRAHEQFF. DNA for the CDR3: TGTGCCAGCAGCTTAGATTCAGGCGGGAGAGCGCATGAGCAGTTCTTC.

In this sample, this clone turned up a few times. The chain is built from TRBV2 and TRBJ1-1, with D possibly matching TRBD1 (6 bases). Trimming took off 6 bases at V and 2 bases at J, with 19 bases between the two ends. The germline gives CDR1 SNHLY, CDR2 FYNNEI. There are 16 residues in the CDR3. CDR3 in DNA: TGTGCCAGCAGCGGTACTTCGGGACACCCTAACACTGAAGCTTTCTTT. Protein product: CASSGTSGHPNTEAFF.

V is TRBV19 and J is TRBJ1-5, with 9 bases identical to TRBD1. Looked up from germline, CDR1 is LNHDA and CDR2 is SQIVND (reference sequence). Trimming removed 7 bases from V and 2 bases from J; junction bases left unmatched: 9. This CDR3 has 16 amino acids. The CDR3 nucleotides read TGTGCCAGTACCACATCCCGGGACAGGGGCAATCAGCCCCAGCATTTT. Translated, it gives CASTTSRDRGNQPQHF.

By its share, this clone is medium-sized. The chain has TRBV4-1 and TRBJ2-1; 9 bases agree with TRBD2. CDR1 is MGHRA and CDR2 is YSYEKL in the germline V gene. The trim removed 1 base at V and 9 bases at J, leaving 7 bases unmatched. This CDR3 contains 15 residues. The CDR3 reads CASSQGGTSSTEQFF. CDR3 bases: TGCGCCAGCAGCCAAGGAGGGACTAGCTCGACTGAGCAGTTCTTC.

This rearrangement joins TRBV7-9 to TRBJ2-7; weak D call: TRBD2 (6 bases). Germline loops: CDR1 SEHNR, CDR2 FQNEAQ (reference sequence). V lost 6 bases to trimming and J lost 4 bases, with 19 bases between them. The CDR3 extends over 15 amino acids. CDR3 loop: CASSWAGPTVYEQYF. The CDR3 nucleotides are TGTGCCAGCAGTTGGGCGGGACCGACCGTTTACGAGCAGTACTTC.

The chain uses TRBV29-1 and TRBJ2-7; 9 bases align to TRBD2. CDR1 is SQVTM, CDR2 ANQGSEA, per germline. V was pared by 6 bases and J by 8 bases, with 11 bases of the junction left unmatched. The CDR3 runs 13 residues. CDR3 amino acids: CSVVAGAREKQYF. DNA of the CDR3: TGCAGCGTAGTAGCGGGAGCAAGAGAGAAGCAGTACTTC.

This clone turned up a few times. V and J are TRBV18 and TRBJ2-3; TRBD2 matches at 7 bases. The V segment lost 3 bases and the J segment 3 bases; nucleotides outside the gene matches: 12. This CDR3 is built from 17 residues. Germline V lookup: CDR1 KGHSH, CDR2 LQKENI. As DNA, the CDR3 is TGTGCCAGCTCACCCCGACTAGCAGACCCCAAAACAGATACGCAGTATTTT. Amino acids: CASSPRLADPKTDTQYF.

This clone showed up just once. This chain uses TRBV5-1 with TRBJ2-5, with TRBD2 matching over 8 bases. V lost 2 bases, J lost 12 bases, and 9 bases stayed unmatched. This CDR3 has 13 residues. CDR1 is SGHRS and CDR2 is YFSETQ in the germline V gene. The CDR3 coding sequence is TGCGCCAGCAGCTTCGATAGCGGGATCGGGAAGTACTTC. This gives the protein CASSFDSGIGKYF.